This TCR beta chain was sequenced for a study of T cells in Graves' hyperthyroidism and ophthalmopathy. This clonotype was recorded many times. No antigen is known for it. Whole-study findings and limits: With a median lead of roughly 6.2 months before onset, the model predicted ophthalmopathy.

Amplification of TCR beta CDR3 regions used RNA as the template. The HTBI primer set drove a first-round RT-PCR of the TCR CDR3. MiXCR, run by TCRdb on the multiplex PCR reads, gives a single entry per CDR3 protein. Of 700,000 to 850,000 distinct CDR3 sequences listed, over 35% were seen once; the top ten hold around a third. CDR1 is SQVTM and CDR2 is ANQGSEA in the germline V gene. The CDR3 spans 12 residues. With 1 base removed from V and 3 bases from J, the gap between germline ends came to 7 bases. Stable disease denoted Graves' hyperthyroidism without ophthalmopathy progression within 18 months. Patients between 18 and 65 years old had hyperthyroidism, newly diagnosed and lasting under 2 months. Diagnosis relied on clinical symptoms, serum thyroxine and TRAb, thyroid ultrasound and orbital computed tomography.

Input material: blood. The chain couples TRBV29-1 to TRBJ2-7, with a possible D match to TRBD1 (5 bases). The receptor's source is a middle-aged woman with Graves' hyperthyroidism. As DNA, the CDR3 is TGCAGCGTTGAAGTGACAGACTACGAGCAGTACTTC. Protein product: CSVEVTDYEQYF.